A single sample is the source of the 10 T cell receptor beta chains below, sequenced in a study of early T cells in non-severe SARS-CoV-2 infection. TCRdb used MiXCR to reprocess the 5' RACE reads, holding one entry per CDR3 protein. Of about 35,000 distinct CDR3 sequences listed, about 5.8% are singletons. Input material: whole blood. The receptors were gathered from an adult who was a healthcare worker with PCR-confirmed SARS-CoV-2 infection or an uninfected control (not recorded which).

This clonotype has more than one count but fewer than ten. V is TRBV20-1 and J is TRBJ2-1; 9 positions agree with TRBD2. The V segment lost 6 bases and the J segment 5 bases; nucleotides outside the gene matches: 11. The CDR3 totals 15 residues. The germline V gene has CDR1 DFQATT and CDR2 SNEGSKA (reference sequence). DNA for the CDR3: TGCAGTGCCCCAAATGCGGGACTAGCTAACAATGAGCAGTTCTTC. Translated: CSAPNAGLANNEQFF.

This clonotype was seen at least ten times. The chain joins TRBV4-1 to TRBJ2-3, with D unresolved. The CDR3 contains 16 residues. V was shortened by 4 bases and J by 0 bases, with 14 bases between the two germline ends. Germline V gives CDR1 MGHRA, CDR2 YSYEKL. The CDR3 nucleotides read TGCGCCAGCAGCCCCCAGAGAGGAACTAGCACAGATACGCAGTATTTT. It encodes CASSPQRGTSTDTQYF.

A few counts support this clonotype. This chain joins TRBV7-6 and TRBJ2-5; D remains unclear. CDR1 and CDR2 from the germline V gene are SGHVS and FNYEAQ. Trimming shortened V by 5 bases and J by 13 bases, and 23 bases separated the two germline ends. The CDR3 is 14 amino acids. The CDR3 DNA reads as TGTGCCAGCAGCAAAACCCCTCAGGCGGTGCCTTCGTACTTC. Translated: CASSKTPQAVPSYF.

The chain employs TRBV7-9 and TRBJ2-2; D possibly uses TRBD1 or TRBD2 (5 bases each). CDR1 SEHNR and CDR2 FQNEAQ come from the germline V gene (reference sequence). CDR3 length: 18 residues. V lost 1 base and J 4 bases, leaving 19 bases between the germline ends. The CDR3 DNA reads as TGTGCCAGCAGCTTAGGCATAGGGGCCCCCGAGGGCACCGGGGAGCTGTTTTTT. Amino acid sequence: CASSLGIGAPEGTGELFF.

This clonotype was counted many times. The CDR3 loop is CASRARVGGTYEQYF. For the CDR3, the DNA is TGTGCCAGCAGGGCCAGGGTTGGGGGCACCTACGAGCAGTACTTC. This chain uses TRBV7-8 with TRBJ2-7, with D possibly being TRBD1 (6 bases). V was trimmed by 6 bases and J by 2 bases, leaving 17 bases between them. The germline V gene encodes CDR1 SGHVS and CDR2 FQNEAQ. The CDR3 length is 15 residues.

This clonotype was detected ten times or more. The CDR3 loop is CASQVENTEAFF. The CDR3 DNA sequence: TGTGCCAGCCAGGTAGAGAACACTGAAGCTTTCTTT. The V gene is TRBV28, the J gene TRBJ1-1; D unclear. The CDR3 loop spans 12 amino acids. In germline, CDR1 is MDHEN, CDR2 SYDVKM. V lost 8 bases to trimming and J lost 1 base, with 8 bases between them. Variable domain in full (rest from reference TRBV28 and TRBJ1-1): DVKVTQSSRYLVKRTGEKVFLECVQDMDHENMFWYRQDPGLGLRLIYFSYDVKMKEKGDIPEGYSVSREKKERFSLILESASTNQTSMYLCASQVENTEAFFGQGTRLTVV.

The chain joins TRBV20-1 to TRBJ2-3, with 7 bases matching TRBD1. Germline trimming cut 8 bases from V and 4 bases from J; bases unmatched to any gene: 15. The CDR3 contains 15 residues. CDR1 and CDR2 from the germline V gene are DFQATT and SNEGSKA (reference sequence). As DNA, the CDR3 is TGCAGTTCTGGCATACAGGGGACGGCATCAGATACGCAGTATTTT. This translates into CSSGIQGTASDTQYF.

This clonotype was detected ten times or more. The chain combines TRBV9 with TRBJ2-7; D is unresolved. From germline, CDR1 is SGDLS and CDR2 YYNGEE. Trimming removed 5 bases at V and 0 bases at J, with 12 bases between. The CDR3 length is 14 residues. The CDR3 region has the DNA TGTGCCAGCAGTCCCGGCCCAAACTCCTACGAGCAGTACTTC. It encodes CASSPGPNSYEQYF.

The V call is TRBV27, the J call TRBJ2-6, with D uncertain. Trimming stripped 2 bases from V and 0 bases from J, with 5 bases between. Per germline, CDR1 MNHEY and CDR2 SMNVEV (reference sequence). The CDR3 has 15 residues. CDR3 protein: CASSLSRSGANVLTF. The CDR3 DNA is TGTGCCAGCAGTTTAAGTCGCTCTGGGGCCAACGTCCTGACTTTC.

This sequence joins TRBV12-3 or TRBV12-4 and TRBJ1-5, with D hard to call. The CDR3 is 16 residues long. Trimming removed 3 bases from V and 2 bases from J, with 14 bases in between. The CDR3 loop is CASSFSGQRGNQPQHF. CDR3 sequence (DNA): TGTGCCAGCAGTTTCTCTGGTCAGAGGGGCAATCAGCCCCAGCATTTT.